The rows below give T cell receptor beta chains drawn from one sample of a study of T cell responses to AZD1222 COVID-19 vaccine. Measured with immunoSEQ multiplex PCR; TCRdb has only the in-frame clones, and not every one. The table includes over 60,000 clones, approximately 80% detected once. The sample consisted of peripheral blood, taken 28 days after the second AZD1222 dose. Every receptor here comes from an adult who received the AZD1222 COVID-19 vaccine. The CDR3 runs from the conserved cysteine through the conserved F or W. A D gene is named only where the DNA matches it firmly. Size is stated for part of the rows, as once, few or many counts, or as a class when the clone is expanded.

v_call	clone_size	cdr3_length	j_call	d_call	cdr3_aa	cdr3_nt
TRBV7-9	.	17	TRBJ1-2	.	CASSSLTLAYSNYGYTF	TGTGCCAGCAGCTCTTTGACTTTAGCATACTCTAACTATGGCTACACCTTC
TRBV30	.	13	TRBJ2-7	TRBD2	CAWTGTGGYEQYF	TGTGCCTGGACAGGAACGGGGGGCTACGAGCAGTACTTC
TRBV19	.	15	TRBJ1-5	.	CASSIDTGNNQPQHF	TGTGCCAGTAGTATAGATACAGGGAACAATCAGCCCCAGCATTTT
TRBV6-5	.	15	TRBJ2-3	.	CASQRSVDGTDTQYF	TGTGCCAGCCAGAGGTCAGTTGATGGCACAGATACGCAGTATTTT
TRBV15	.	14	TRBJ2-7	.	CATSRVAMYYEQYF	TGTGCCACCAGCAGAGTTGCGATGTACTACGAGCAGTACTTC
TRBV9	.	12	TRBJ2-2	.	CASSGAAGELFF	TGTGCCAGCAGCGGAGCCGCCGGGGAGCTGTTTTTT
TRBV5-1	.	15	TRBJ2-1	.	CASSLGGQGYNEQFF	TGCGCCAGCAGCTTGGGGGGACAAGGATACAATGAGCAGTTCTTC
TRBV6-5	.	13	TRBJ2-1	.	CASRLGGGSEQFF	TGTGCCAGCAGATTGGGGGGGGGCAGTGAGCAGTTCTTC
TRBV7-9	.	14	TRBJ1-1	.	CASSEGQLNTEAFF	TGTGCCAGCAGCGAAGGACAGTTGAACACTGAAGCTTTCTTT
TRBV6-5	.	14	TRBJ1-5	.	CASNLAVSNQPQHF	TGTGCCAGCAATCTCGCGGTCTCCAATCAGCCCCAGCATTTT
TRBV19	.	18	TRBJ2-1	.	CASSIYGSEQITYNEQFF	TGTGCCAGTAGTATTTACGGCTCGGAACAGATCACCTACAATGAGCAGTTCTTC
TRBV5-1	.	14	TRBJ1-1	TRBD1	CASSLGTGVTEAFF	TGCGCCAGCAGCTTGGGGACAGGGGTCACTGAAGCTTTCTTT
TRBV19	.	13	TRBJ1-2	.	CASSISVSYGYTF	TGTGCCAGTAGTATATCCGTCAGCTATGGCTACACCTTC
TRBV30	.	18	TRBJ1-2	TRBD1	CAWSRARTGTGANYGYTF	TGTGCCTGGAGTCGGGCCCGGACAGGAACAGGGGCTAACTATGGCTACACCTTC
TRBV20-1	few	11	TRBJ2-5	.	CSATSGETQYF	TGCAGTGCTACCTCGGGAGAGACCCAGTACTTC
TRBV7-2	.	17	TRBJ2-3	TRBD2	CASSLKKGLLFGDTQYF	TGTGCCAGCAGCTTAAAGAAGGGACTATTGTTTGGGGATACGCAGTATTTT
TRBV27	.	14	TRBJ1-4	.	CASRQQGLDEKLFF	TGTGCCAGCAGACAACAGGGTCTCGACGAAAAACTGTTTTTT
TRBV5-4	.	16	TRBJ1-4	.	CASSSTPSATNEKLFF	TGTGCCAGCAGCTCGACTCCTAGTGCAACTAATGAAAAACTGTTTTTT
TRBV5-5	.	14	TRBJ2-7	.	CASSLAAGTYEQYF	TGTGCCAGCAGCTTGGCGGCAGGGACGTACGAGCAGTACTTC
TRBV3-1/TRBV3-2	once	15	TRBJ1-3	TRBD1	CASSQDTGAGNTIYF	TGTGCCAGCAGCCAAGATACAGGGGCTGGAAACACCATATATTTT
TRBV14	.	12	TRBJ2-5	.	CASSQEWETQYF	TGTGCCAGCAGCCAAGAGTGGGAGACCCAGTACTTC
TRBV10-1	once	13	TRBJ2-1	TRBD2	CASSESLSGGAFF	TGCGCCAGCAGTGAGTCCCTTAGCGGGGGGGCCTTCTTC
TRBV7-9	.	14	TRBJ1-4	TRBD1	CASSLTGVEGKLFF	TGTGCCAGCAGCCTTACAGGGGTCGAGGGGAAACTGTTTTTT
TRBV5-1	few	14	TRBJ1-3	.	CASSPATGSTTIYF	TGCGCCAGCAGCCCGGCTACAGGGTCGACCACCATATATTTT
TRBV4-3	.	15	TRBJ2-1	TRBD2	CASSQDKAGGNEQFF	TGCGCCAGCAGCCAAGATAAAGCGGGGGGCAATGAGCAGTTCTTC
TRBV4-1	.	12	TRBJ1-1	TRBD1	CASRQGGAEAFF	TGCGCCAGTCGACAGGGGGGGGCTGAAGCTTTCTTT
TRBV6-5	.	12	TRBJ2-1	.	CASSYSRGWQFF	TGTGCCAGCAGTTACTCCAGGGGATGGCAGTTCTTC
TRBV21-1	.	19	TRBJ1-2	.	CASSTAPGAGGEKDYGYTF	TGTGCCAGCAGCACCGCCCCAGGGGCAGGGGGAGAAAAGGACTATGGCTACACCTTC
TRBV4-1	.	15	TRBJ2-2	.	CASSQVLGNTGELFF	TGCGCCAGCAGCCAAGTCCTAGGGAACACCGGGGAGCTGTTTTTT
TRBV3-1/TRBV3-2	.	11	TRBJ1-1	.	CASYSGTEAFF	TGTGCCAGCTACTCGGGAACTGAAGCTTTCTTT
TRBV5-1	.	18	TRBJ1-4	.	CASSPGIGSGVTNEKLFF	TGCGCCAGCAGCCCGGGAATCGGCTCAGGTGTAACTAATGAAAAACTGTTTTTT